The sequence of this T cell receptor beta chain was determined in a study of T cells expressing NK-cell markers. A 5'RACE template switching approach incorporating UMIs was used to make TCR beta cDNA. TCRdb processed the 5' RACE reads again and assigns one entry to each CDR3 protein, with no DNA. The sample's table shows hundreds of thousands of distinct CDR3 sequences. The material sequenced was blood T cells: a sorted CD56 or NKG2C T cell subset, CD4+ or CD8+ T cells, or bulk PBMC T cells (not recorded which). The receptor was isolated from a man aged 18 to 69 in good health.

The CDR3: CASSQVAGPSGENTGELFF. The rearrangement uses TRBV4-1 and TRBJ2-2; absent DNA, TCRdb's TRBD2 call cannot be checked. The CDR3 length is 19 residues. Looked up from germline, CDR1 is MGHRA and CDR2 is YSYEKL.